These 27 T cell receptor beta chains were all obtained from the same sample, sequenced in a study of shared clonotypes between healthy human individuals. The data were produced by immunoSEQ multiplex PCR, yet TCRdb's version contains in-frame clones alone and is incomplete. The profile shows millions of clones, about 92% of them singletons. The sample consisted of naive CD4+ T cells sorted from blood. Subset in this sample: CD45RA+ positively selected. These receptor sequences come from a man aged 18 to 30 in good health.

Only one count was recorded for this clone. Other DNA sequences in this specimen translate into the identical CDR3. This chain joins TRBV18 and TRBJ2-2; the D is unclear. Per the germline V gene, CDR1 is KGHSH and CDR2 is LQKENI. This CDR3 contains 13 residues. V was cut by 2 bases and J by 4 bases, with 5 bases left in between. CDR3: CASSPYTTGELFF. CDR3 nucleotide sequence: TGTGCCAGCTCACCATACACCACCGGGGAGCTGTTTTTT.

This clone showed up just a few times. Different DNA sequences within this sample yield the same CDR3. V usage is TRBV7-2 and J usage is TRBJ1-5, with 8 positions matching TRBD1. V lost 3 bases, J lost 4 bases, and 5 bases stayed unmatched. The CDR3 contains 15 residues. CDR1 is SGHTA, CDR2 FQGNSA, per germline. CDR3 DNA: TGTGCCAGCAGCTTGACAGGGGATGGTAATCAGCCCCAGCATTTT. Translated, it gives CASSLTGDGNQPQHF.

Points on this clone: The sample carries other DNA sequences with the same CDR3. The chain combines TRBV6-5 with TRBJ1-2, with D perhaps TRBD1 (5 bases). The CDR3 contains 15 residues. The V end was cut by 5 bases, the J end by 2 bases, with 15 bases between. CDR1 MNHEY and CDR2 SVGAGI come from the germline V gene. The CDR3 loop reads CASSRGQLANYGYTF. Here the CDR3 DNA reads TGTGCCAGCAGTAGAGGACAACTTGCCAACTATGGCTACACCTTC.

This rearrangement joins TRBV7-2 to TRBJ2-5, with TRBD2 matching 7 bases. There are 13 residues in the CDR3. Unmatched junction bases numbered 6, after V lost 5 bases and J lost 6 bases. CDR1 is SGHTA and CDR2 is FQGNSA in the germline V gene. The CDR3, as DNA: TGTGCCAGCAGCCCAGGGACTATACAGACCCAGTACTTC. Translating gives CASSPGTIQTQYF.

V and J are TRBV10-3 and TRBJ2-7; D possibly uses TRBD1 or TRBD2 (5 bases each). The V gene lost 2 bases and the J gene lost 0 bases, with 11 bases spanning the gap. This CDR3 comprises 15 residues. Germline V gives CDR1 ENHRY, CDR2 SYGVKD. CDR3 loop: CAISEPGPSSYEQYF. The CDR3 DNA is TGTGCCATCAGTGAGCCGGGACCCTCCTCCTACGAGCAGTACTTC.

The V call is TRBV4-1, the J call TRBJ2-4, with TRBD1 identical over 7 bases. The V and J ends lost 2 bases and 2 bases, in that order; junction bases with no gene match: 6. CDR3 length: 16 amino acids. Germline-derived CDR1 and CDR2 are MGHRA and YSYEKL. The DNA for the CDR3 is TGCGCCAGCAGCCAACCCATACAGGGGTCCAAAAACATTCAGTACTTC. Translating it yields CASSQPIQGSKNIQYF.

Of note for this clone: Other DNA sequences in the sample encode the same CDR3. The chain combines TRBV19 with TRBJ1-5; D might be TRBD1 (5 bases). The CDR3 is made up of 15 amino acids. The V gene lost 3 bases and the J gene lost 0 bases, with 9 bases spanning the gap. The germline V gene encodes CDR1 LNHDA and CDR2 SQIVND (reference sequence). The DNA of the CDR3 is TGTGCCAGTAGTATTGGGGGGGATAGCAATCAGCCCCAGCATTTT. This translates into CASSIGGDSNQPQHF.

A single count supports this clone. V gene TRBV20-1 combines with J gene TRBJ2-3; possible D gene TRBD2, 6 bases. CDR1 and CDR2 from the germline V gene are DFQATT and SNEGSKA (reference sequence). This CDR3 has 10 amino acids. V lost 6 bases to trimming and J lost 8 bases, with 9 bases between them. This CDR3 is CSAKAGTQYF. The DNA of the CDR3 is TGCAGTGCCAAAGCGGGTACGCAGTATTTT.

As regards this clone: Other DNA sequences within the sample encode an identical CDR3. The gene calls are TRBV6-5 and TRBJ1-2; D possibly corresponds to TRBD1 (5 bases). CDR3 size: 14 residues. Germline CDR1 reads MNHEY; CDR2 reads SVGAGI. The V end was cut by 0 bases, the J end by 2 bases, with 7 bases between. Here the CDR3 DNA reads TGTGCCAGCAGTTACTCTGGGGGAAACTATGGCTACACCTTC. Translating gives CASSYSGGNYGYTF.

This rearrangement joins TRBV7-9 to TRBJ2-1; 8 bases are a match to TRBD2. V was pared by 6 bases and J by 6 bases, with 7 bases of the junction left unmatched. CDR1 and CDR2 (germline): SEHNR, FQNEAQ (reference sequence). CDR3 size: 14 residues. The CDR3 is CASRLREGLNEQFF. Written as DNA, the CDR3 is TGTGCCAGCAGACTTCGGGAGGGCCTCAATGAGCAGTTCTTC.

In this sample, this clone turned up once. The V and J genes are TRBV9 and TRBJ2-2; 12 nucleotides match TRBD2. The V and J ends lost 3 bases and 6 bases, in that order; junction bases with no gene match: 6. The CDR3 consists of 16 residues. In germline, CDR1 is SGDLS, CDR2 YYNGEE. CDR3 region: CASSERTSGIAGELFF. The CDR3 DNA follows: TGTGCCAGCAGCGAGCGGACTAGCGGGATCGCCGGGGAGCTGTTTTTT.

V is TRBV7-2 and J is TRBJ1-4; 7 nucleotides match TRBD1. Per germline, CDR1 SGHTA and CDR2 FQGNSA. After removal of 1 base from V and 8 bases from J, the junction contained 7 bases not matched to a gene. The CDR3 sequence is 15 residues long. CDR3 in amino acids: CASSLVEGAGEKLFF. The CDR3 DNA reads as TGTGCCAGCAGCTTAGTTGAGGGGGCGGGGGAAAAACTGTTTTTT. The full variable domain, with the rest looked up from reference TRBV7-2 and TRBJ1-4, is GAGVSQSPSNKVTEKGKDVELRCDPISGHTALYWYRQSLGQGLEFLIYFQGNSAPDKSGLPSDRFSAERTGGSVSTLTIQRTQQEDSAVYLCASSLVEGAGEKLFFGSGTQLSVL.

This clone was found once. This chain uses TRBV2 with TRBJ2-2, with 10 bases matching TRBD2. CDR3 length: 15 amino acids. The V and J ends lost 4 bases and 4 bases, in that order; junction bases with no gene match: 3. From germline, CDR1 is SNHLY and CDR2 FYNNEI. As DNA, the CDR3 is TGTGCCAGCAGTGTAGCGGGGGGAAGCACCGGGGAGCTGTTTTTT. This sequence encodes CASSVAGGSTGELFF.

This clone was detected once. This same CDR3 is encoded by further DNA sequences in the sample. CDR3 nucleotides: TGTGCCAGCAGTTACTCAGGGTACGAGCAGTACTTC. Translation: CASSYSGYEQYF. V gene TRBV27 combines with J gene TRBJ2-7, with D possibly TRBD1 on 5 matching bases. The germline V and J ends were trimmed by 4 bases and 4 bases, with 8 bases remaining between them. Germline V gives CDR1 MNHEY, CDR2 SMNVEV (reference sequence). The CDR3 extends over 12 amino acids.

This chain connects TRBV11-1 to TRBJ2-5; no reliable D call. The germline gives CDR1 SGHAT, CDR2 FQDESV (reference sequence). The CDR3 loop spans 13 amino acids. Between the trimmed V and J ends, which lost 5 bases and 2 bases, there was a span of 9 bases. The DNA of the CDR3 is TGTGCCAGCAGCCCTGACTGGCAAGAGACCCAGTACTTC. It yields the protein CASSPDWQETQYF.

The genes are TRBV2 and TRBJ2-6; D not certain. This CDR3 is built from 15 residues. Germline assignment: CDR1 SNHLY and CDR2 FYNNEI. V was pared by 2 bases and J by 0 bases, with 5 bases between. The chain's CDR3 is CASSELGSGANVLTF. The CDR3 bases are TGTGCCAGCAGTGAACTCGGCTCTGGGGCCAACGTCCTGACTTTC.

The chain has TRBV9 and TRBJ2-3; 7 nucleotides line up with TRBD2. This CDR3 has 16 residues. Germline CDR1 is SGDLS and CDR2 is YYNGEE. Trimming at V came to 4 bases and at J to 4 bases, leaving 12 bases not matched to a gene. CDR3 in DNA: TGTGCCAGCAGCCCACCTGGGGGGGGGTGGGCAGATACGCAGTATTTT. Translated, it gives CASSPPGGGWADTQYF.

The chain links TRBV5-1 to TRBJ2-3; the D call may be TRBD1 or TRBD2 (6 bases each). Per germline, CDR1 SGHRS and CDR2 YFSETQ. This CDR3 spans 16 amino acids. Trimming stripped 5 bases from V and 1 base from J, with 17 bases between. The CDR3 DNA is TGCGCCAGCAGAGGGGGGCCCATGGCGGGCACAGATACGCAGTATTTT. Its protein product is CASRGGPMAGTDTQYF.

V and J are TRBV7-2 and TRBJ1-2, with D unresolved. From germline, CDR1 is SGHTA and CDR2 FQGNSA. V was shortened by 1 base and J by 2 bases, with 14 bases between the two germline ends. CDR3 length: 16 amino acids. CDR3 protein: CASSLVEWGENYGYTF. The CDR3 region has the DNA TGTGCCAGCAGCTTAGTCGAGTGGGGAGAGAACTATGGCTACACCTTC.

CDR3 coding DNA: TGTGCCAGCAGCTATAGGCCCCCCAACACCGGGGAGCTGTTTTTT. Encoded protein: CASSYRPPNTGELFF. This chain connects TRBV7-6 to TRBJ2-2; no clear D. The CDR3 length is 15 residues. CDR1 and CDR2 (germline): SGHVS, FNYEAQ. Trimming stripped 4 bases from V and 2 bases from J, with 11 bases between.

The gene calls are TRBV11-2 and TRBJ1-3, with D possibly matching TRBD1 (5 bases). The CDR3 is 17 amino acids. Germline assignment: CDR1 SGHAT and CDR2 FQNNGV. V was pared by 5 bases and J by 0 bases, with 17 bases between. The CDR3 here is CASSPRGGDSSGNTIYF. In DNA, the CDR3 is TGTGCCAGCAGCCCCCGGGGGGGAGACTCCTCTGGAAACACCATATATTTT. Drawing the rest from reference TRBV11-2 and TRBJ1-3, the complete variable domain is EAGVAQSPRYKIIEKRQSVAFWCNPISGHATLYWYQQILGQGPKLLIQFQNNGVVDDSQLPKDRFSAERLKGVDSTLKIQPAKLEDSAVYLCASSPRGGDSSGNTIYFGEGSWLTVV.

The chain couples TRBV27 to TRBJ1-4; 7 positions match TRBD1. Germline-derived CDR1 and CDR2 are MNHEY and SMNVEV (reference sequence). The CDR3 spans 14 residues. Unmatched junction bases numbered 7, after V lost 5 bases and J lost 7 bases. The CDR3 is CASSLTGIIEKLFF. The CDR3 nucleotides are TGTGCCAGCAGTCTGACAGGGATTATTGAAAAACTGTTTTTT. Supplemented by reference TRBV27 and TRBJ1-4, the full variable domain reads EAQVTQNPRYLITVTGKKLTVTCSQNMNHEYMSWYRQDPGLGLRQIYYSMNVEVTDKGDVPEGYKVSRKEKRNFPLILESPSPNQTSLYFCASSLTGIIEKLFFGSGTQLSVL.

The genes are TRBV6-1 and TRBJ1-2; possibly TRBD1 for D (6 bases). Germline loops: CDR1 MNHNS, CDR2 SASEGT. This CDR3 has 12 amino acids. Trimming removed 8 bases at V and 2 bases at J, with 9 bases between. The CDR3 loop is CASADSNYGYTF. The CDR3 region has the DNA TGTGCCAGCGCGGACAGCAACTATGGCTACACCTTC.

As DNA, the CDR3 is TGTGCCAGCAGTTCGTCAGTATCCCCCTATGGCTACACCTTC. Protein sequence: CASSSSVSPYGYTF. The chain combines TRBV27 with TRBJ1-2; D remains ambiguous. Germline values: CDR1 MNHEY, CDR2 SMNVEV (reference sequence). The CDR3 length is 14 residues. V was cut by 4 bases and J by 4 bases, with 13 bases left in between.

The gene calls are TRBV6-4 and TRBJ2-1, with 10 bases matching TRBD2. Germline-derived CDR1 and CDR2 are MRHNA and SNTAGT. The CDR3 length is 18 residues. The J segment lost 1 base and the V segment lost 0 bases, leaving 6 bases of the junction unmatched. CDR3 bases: TGTGCCAGCAGTGACTCGAATCTAGCGGGAGCGTCCTACAATGAGCAGTTCTTC. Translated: CASSDSNLAGASYNEQFF.

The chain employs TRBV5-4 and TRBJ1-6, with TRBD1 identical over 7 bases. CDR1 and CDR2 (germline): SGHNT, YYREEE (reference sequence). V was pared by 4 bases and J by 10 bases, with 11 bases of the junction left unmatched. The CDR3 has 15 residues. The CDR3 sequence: CASSNVGTVRSPLHF. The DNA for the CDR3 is TGTGCCAGCAGCAACGTGGGGACAGTCCGCTCACCCCTCCACTTT.

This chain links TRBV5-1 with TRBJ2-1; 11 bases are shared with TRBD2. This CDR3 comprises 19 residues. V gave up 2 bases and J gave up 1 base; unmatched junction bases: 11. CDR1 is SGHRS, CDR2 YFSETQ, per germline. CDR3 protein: CASSFGISGRAASYNEQFF. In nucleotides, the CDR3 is TGCGCCAGCAGCTTTGGGATTAGCGGGAGGGCCGCGTCCTACAATGAGCAGTTCTTC.